The T cell receptor beta chain described here comes from a study of cytomegalovirus exposure and HLA in healthy donors. Turning to the study itself: From HLA-typed donors, an early data release held some 91 million unique TCRs.

The PCR employed 60 Vbeta primers together with 13 Jbeta primers. The repertoire was sequenced with immunoSEQ multiplex PCR; TCRdb's copy has only in-frame clones and lacks some. The data show over 150,000 clones, 70% to 75% seen once. General observations from the study: Immune exposure information comprised only CMV serostatus. Association of 16,951 TCR beta sequences with HLA alleles was found at 0.05 false discovery rate in a later analysis.

The CDR3 loop spans 14 amino acids. Germline CDR1 LNHNV, CDR2 YYDKDF (reference sequence). Deletions cut 3 bases from V and 5 bases from J, with 10 bases between. Details on this clone: What it binds is not known.

Sequenced input: PBMCs. This clonotype was sampled from a man aged 25 to 40 in good health and CMV-seropositive. The chain is built from TRBV15 and TRBJ2-2; a possible D gene is TRBD1 (5 bases). DNA of the CDR3: TGTGCCACCAGCAGCAGGGTGAAAACCGGGGAGCTGTTTTTT. It is translated as CATSSRVKTGELFF.